This T cell receptor beta chain stems from a study of cytomegalovirus exposure and HLA in healthy donors. Details on this clone: Its antigen remains unknown. Distinct nucleotide sequences in the sample also encode this CDR3.

Primers included in the PCR were 60 Vbeta and 13 Jbeta primers. Libraries were prepared by immunoSEQ multiplex PCR; TCRdb keeps only in-frame clonotypes and omits some of them. The sample lists roughly 150,000 clones, roughly 80% occurring once. Regarding the study as a whole: In a later analysis, across HLA loci, associated TCR counts were highest for DRB1, lowest for HLA-C.

The CDR3 totals 14 residues. Germline CDR1 reads SGDLS; CDR2 reads YYNGEE. V gave up 0 bases and J gave up 4 bases, with 7 bases separating them. The sample taken for sequencing was PBMCs. The receptor was derived from a male donor in good health and CMV-seronegative. The chain recombines TRBV9 with TRBJ2-2; D might be TRBD1 (6 bases). CDR3 protein: CASSVGGGTGELFF. Written as DNA, the CDR3 is TGTGCCAGCAGCGTAGGAGGGGGCACCGGGGAGCTGTTTTTT.